This entry lists 3 T cell receptor beta chains sequenced from one sample in a study of molecular identifiers for immune sequencing clone quantification. Via MiXCR, TCRdb re-called the PCR reads, giving one row per CDR3 protein. Of over 85,000 distinct CDR3 sequences listed, nearly 25% are singletons. Sequencing was carried out using naive CD8+ T cells from blood, with Jurkat cell RNA spiked in. Subset specified: FACS-sorted CD8+CD4-CCR7+CD45RA+ naive T cells. These receptors all come from a human donor in good health. Some libraries in this study had Jurkat cell RNA spiked in.

About this clonotype itself: This may be a read error: a much more frequent sequence differs by one nucleotide. The V gene is TRBV5-1, the J gene TRBJ2-3; 10 nucleotides line up with TRBD2. CDR1 and CDR2 from the germline V gene are SGHRS and YFSETQ. This CDR3 has 16 amino acids. V dropped 4 bases and J dropped 3; count of bases not matched to a gene: 8. The CDR3, as DNA: TGCGCCAGCAGCCCGGGGCCTAGCGGGGGTACAGATACGCAGTATTTT. Protein: CASSPGPSGGTDTQYF.

As concerns this clonotype: This is likely a read error, given that the CDR3 carries no conserved phenylalanine or tryptophan at its end. The rearrangement links TRBV2 to TRBJ2-3, with 7 nucleotides matching TRBD1. The CDR3 is 16 residues long. Germline lookup yields CDR1 SNHLY and CDR2 FYNNEI. J was trimmed by 6 bases and V by 6 bases; bases with no gene match: 15. The CDR3 coding sequence is TGTGCCAGCAGCTCCAAGGGGGCTAGCTTGCCGGATACGCAGTATTCT. It yields the protein CASSSKGASLPDTQYS.

This clonotype was observed many times. J is TRBJ1-5 and V is TRBV7-2, with 7 positions matching TRBD1. The CDR3 is 17 residues long. The germline V gene has CDR1 SGHTA and CDR2 FQGNSA. Unmatched junction bases numbered 16, after V lost 4 bases and J lost 7 bases. The CDR3 loop is CASSSAGKRGLYQPQHF. The CDR3, as DNA: TGTGCCAGCAGCTCAGCTGGGAAGAGGGGGCTTTACCAGCCCCAGCATTTT.